This TCR beta chain was sequenced in a study of CD8 T cells in Susac syndrome. RNA was extracted with the RNeasy kit, and a quantity of 0.5 to 1 ug was reverse transcribed using random hexamers. Amplification of TCR beta CDR3 across 54 Vbeta and 13 Jbeta was performed with immunoSEQ multiplex PCR. TCRdb recomputed calls from the immunoSEQ multiplex PCR reads with MiXCR, one row per CDR3 protein. The sample lists a few hundred thousand distinct CDR3 sequences, roughly 84% occurring once. Turning to this clonotype: Its specificity is not known.

The study sequenced TCR beta in blood CD8+ and CD4+ T cells. Included as multiple sclerosis controls were treatment-naive patients who had stable or active relapsing-remitting disease. Regarding the study as a whole: The authors acknowledged that their TCR sequencing and HLA analysis involved a relatively small number of individuals.

CDR1 MNHNS and CDR2 SASEGT come from the germline V gene. V lost 2 bases and J lost 3, with 7 bases in between. The CDR3 totals 13 residues. The receptor was derived from a human donor with multiple sclerosis. The sequencing input was CD8+ T cells from PBMCs. This sequence joins TRBV6-1 and TRBJ1-2, with D unclear. This CDR3 is CASSEYMDYGYTF. The CDR3 coding sequence is TGTGCCAGCAGTGAATACATGGACTATGGCTACACCTTC.